Included here is one T cell receptor beta chain sequence, with context. The source of the sample is a study of PD-L1 blockade in urothelial cancer. Study information: Patients arrived having already received 0 to 3 prior chemotherapy regimens. The analyses of blood took place 3 weeks (second dose) and 6 weeks after treatment start.

The CDR3 contains 17 residues. V dropped 2 bases and J dropped 1; count of bases not matched to a gene: 5. Per the germline V gene, CDR1 is MNHNS and CDR2 is SASEGT. Repertoires were generated with immunoSEQ multiplex PCR, while TCRdb's copy carries only in-frame clones and drops some. The sample records approximately 56,000 clones, approximately 85% being singletons. Time point reported: pretreatment peripheral blood. Patients had locally advanced or metastatic urothelial carcinoma. Sampling of each patient yielded between 1 and 8 specimens, collected pretreatment and on-treatment. The clonotype was recovered from an older man with urothelial cancer. This sequence joins TRBV6-1 and TRBJ2-1; 10 positions match TRBD2. The sample consisted of PBMCs, taken around atezolizumab (anti-PD-L1) treatment. In DNA form, the CDR3 reads TGTGCCAGCAGTGAACTAGCGGGAGCTGAGTCCTACAATGAGCAGTTCTTC. This translates into CASSELAGAESYNEQFF.